One T cell receptor (beta chain) is described in this entry. What it binds is not known. This specimen belongs to a study of shared clonotypes between healthy human individuals. Study conclusions and caveats: It was anticipated that sequencing depth would influence how many clonotypes donors shared. It was the non-shared clonotypes that had lower generation probabilities than clonotypes shared by all four donors.

Per the original methods: With immunoSEQ giving junction-only sequences and no quality scores, filtering differed. Clones were sequenced by immunoSEQ multiplex PCR, and TCRdb holds only the in-frame ones, with some missing. V and J calls and clone size are those listed in that table; D and trimming were worked out from the DNA. The table shows a few million clones, with over 85% occurring only once. CDR1 WSHSY and CDR2 SAAADI come from the germline V gene. V was clipped by 3 bases and J by 4 bases; unmatched bases: 5. This CDR3 comprises 14 residues. The clonotype was recovered from a man younger than 35 in good health. The sample consisted of naive CD4+ T cells sorted from blood. Sample subset: CD45RA+ positively selected. The V and J genes are TRBV10-2 and TRBJ2-5; TRBD2 agrees at 7 bases. DNA of the CDR3: TGCGCCAGCAGTGATCTAGCGGTTCGAGAGACCCAGTACTTC. Translated, it gives CASSDLAVRETQYF.